Listed here are 23 T cell receptor beta chains from one sample, sequenced in a study of OX40 agonist ivuxolimab in advanced cancers. Sequenced by immunoSEQ multiplex PCR; TCRdb stores in-frame clones only, minus some. This sample yields around 47,000 clones, of which approximately 88% are seen a single time; roughly 15% belongs to the top ten. The starting material was CD4+ or CD8+ T cells sorted from blood, obtained in a trial of the OX40 agonist ivuxolimab. Receptor source: an adult with an advanced solid tumor such as melanoma, head and neck, liver or kidney cancer.

The chain links TRBV7-3 to TRBJ2-2; D possibly corresponds to TRBD2 (6 bases). This CDR3 is 15 amino acids long. Germline-derived CDR1 and CDR2 are SGHTA and FQGTGA. V shed 4 bases and J shed 5 bases, with 14 bases lying between them. The CDR3 sequence: CASSSTGRLTGELFF. CDR3 nucleotides: TGTGCCAGCAGCTCAACGGGGAGGTTGACCGGGGAGCTGTTTTTT.

The rearrangement joins TRBV11-3 to TRBJ1-2; D gene unclear. Germline V gene lookup returns CDR1 SGHNT and CDR2 YENEEA. The V end lost 5 bases, the J end lost 2 bases, and 15 bases lay between the germline ends. The CDR3 is 15 residues long. Written as DNA, the CDR3 is TGTGCCAGCAGCGCCCTTACTGGGGTCAACTATGGCTACACCTTC. Protein sequence: CASSALTGVNYGYTF.

The J gene is TRBJ2-6, the V gene TRBV9; 9 nucleotides agree with TRBD2. The CDR3 is 19 amino acids. The trim removed 3 bases at V and 2 bases at J, leaving 12 bases unmatched. Per germline, CDR1 SGDLS and CDR2 YYNGEE. The CDR3 bases are TGTGCCAGCAGCGCGATCCCAGTAGCGGGGGTGACTGGGGCCAACGTCCTGACTTTC. This translates into CASSAIPVAGVTGANVLTF. The entire variable domain, with the rest obtained from reference TRBV9 and TRBJ2-6, is as follows: DSGVTQTPKHLITATGQRVTLRCSPRSGDLSVYWYQQSLDQGLQFLIQYYNGEERAKGNILERFSAQQFPDLHSELNLSSLELGDSALYFCASSAIPVAGVTGANVLTFGAGSRLTVL.

By share of the sample, this clone is medium-sized. The chain links TRBV19 to TRBJ2-5; D ambiguous. Trimming removed 6 bases at V and 3 bases at J, with 5 bases between. Germline CDR1 and CDR2: LNHDA and SQIVND (reference sequence). The length of the CDR3 is 11 residues. The CDR3 sequence is CASSSEETQYF. CDR3 nucleotide sequence: TGTGCCAGTAGCTCCGAAGAGACCCAGTACTTC.

This chain links TRBV9 with TRBJ2-5; 7 nucleotides agree with TRBD1. CDR1 is SGDLS, CDR2 YYNGEE, per germline. The CDR3 length is 16 residues. Losses at the gene ends were 4 bases for V and 7 bases for J; bases not matched to a gene: 16. CDR3 nucleotides: TGTGCCAGCAGCCCGCGACAGGGCCCCTTCCAGTGGACCCAGTACTTC. Translation: CASSPRQGPFQWTQYF.

The chain has TRBV9 and TRBJ1-4; TRBD1 might be the D (6 bases). This CDR3 is 15 amino acids long. CDR1 is SGDLS, CDR2 YYNGEE, per germline. V was clipped by 3 bases and J by 7 bases, with 16 bases between them. CDR3 residues: CASSAMGAHGEKLFF. CDR3 nucleotide sequence: TGTGCCAGCAGCGCCATGGGGGCGCACGGTGAAAAACTGTTTTTT.

This clone was found a few times. This chain connects TRBV27 to TRBJ2-1, with TRBD2 matching over 7 bases. The CDR3 is 14 residues long. Germline V gene lookup returns CDR1 MNHEY and CDR2 SMNVEV (reference sequence). With V trimmed by 2 bases and J by 3 bases, 1 base remained unmatched. Written as DNA, the CDR3 is TGTGCCAGCAGTTTAGGGGGGGGCTACAATGAGCAGTTCTTC. Protein: CASSLGGGYNEQFF.

The chain recombines TRBV7-9 with TRBJ2-7, with 9 nucleotides matching TRBD1. The length of the CDR3 is 14 residues. From germline, CDR1 is SEHNR and CDR2 FQNEAQ (reference sequence). J was trimmed by 1 base and V by 4 bases; bases with no gene match: 2. This CDR3 is CASSSGQGSYEQYF. In DNA form, the CDR3 reads TGTGCCAGCAGCTCGGGACAGGGTTCCTACGAGCAGTACTTC.

This chain uses TRBV5-6 with TRBJ2-3, with D hard to call. Germline loops: CDR1 SGHDT, CDR2 YYEEEE. This CDR3 region has 13 residues. V lost 2 bases and J 5 bases, leaving 9 bases between the germline ends. The CDR3, as DNA: TGTGCCAGCAGCTTCCTCTGGCAAGATACGCAGTATTTT. Amino acids: CASSFLWQDTQYF.

This clone was found a few times. The V call is TRBV27, the J call TRBJ2-2, with D possibly being TRBD1 or TRBD2 (5 bases each). The CDR3 totals 16 residues. V lost 7 bases, J lost 8 bases, and 23 bases lay in between. CDR1 is MNHEY, CDR2 SMNVEV, per germline (reference sequence). The CDR3 spells CASTQSPGAGGGELFF. CDR3 DNA: TGTGCCAGCACCCAATCACCCGGGGCTGGTGGGGGGGAGCTGTTTTTT.

The V and J genes are TRBV19 and TRBJ2-1; no clear D gene. V was clipped by 3 bases and J by 5 bases, with 14 bases between them. CDR3 length: 15 residues. Germline CDR1 LNHDA, CDR2 SQIVND (reference sequence). The CDR3 DNA is TGTGCCAGTAGTATCCTCCCGATAGGCCACAATGAGCAGTTCTTC. Translation: CASSILPIGHNEQFF.

This chain connects TRBV7-3 to TRBJ2-1; 11 bases agree with TRBD1. From germline, CDR1 is SGHTA and CDR2 FQGTGA. This CDR3 has 15 residues. V lost 2 bases and J lost 9; bases outside the gene matches: 6. In DNA, the CDR3 is TGTGCCAGCAGCTTAGCTGGACAGGGGGCAGGTGAGCAGTTCTTC. Translation gives CASSLAGQGAGEQFF.

V is TRBV4-2 and J is TRBJ2-1, with 8 nucleotides matching TRBD2. The germline V gene encodes CDR1 LGHNA and CDR2 YNFKEQ. The CDR3 has 18 amino acids. J was trimmed by 3 bases and V by 1 base; bases with no gene match: 11. The CDR3, as DNA: TGTGCCAGCAGCCAAGGAGTTGCTAGCGGGTTTGTCTACAATGAGCAGTTCTTC. Translation: CASSQGVASGFVYNEQFF.

The J gene is TRBJ2-7, the V gene TRBV13; 9 nucleotides line up with TRBD1. Germline-derived CDR1 and CDR2 are PRHDT and FYEKMQ (reference sequence). V lost 2 bases and J lost 3; bases outside the gene matches: 5. The CDR3 runs to 15 residues. The CDR3 bases are TGTGCCAGCAGCTTAACCGGACAGGGGAACTACGAGCAGTACTTC. Amino acid sequence: CASSLTGQGNYEQYF.

This clone was seen a handful of times. The rearrangement joins TRBV27 to TRBJ1-1, with a tentative D call TRBD1 (5 bases). In germline, CDR1 is MNHEY, CDR2 SMNVEV (reference sequence). The germline V and J ends were trimmed by 1 base and 3 bases, with 9 bases remaining between them. The CDR3 is made up of 14 amino acids. CDR3 nucleotides: TGTGCCAGCAGTTTATGGCAGGGTGACACTGAAGCTTTCTTT. Protein product: CASSLWQGDTEAFF.

The chain employs TRBV29-1 and TRBJ1-4; D perhaps matches TRBD1 (5 bases). This CDR3 contains 14 residues. Per the germline V gene, CDR1 is SQVTM and CDR2 is ANQGSEA. The ends were cut back, 3 bases at V and 7 bases at J, with 15 bases in the middle. CDR3 nucleotides: TGCAGCGTTGAGAGGGGAGGGGCTGGTGAAAAACTGTTTTTT. It yields the protein CSVERGGAGEKLFF.

The chain joins TRBV5-6 to TRBJ2-2, with 7 bases matching TRBD2. This CDR3 is 16 amino acids long. Trimming took 4 bases from V and 2 from J; bases not matched to a gene: 8. Germline V gene lookup returns CDR1 SGHDT and CDR2 YYEEEE. CDR3 sequence: CASSLRGSANTGELFF. CDR3 sequence (DNA): TGTGCCAGCAGCCTCCGCGGGAGCGCCAACACCGGGGAGCTGTTTTTT.

J is TRBJ2-6 and V is TRBV4-1, with D unclear. Trimming stripped 3 bases from V and 2 bases from J, with 5 bases between. Germline values: CDR1 MGHRA, CDR2 YSYEKL. CDR3 length: 14 amino acids. The CDR3 protein is CASSQGTGANVLTF. For the CDR3, the DNA is TGCGCCAGCAGCCAGGGTACTGGGGCCAACGTCCTGACTTTC.

The rearrangement links TRBV4-3 to TRBJ2-1; 12 nucleotides align to TRBD2. J gave up 3 bases and V 0 bases, and 12 bases lay outside the gene matches. CDR1 is LGHNA, CDR2 YSLEER, per germline. The CDR3 consists of 20 residues. The CDR3 protein is CASSQDDRRLAGGYYNEQFF. The CDR3 bases are TGCGCCAGCAGCCAAGACGATCGGAGGCTAGCGGGGGGGTACTACAATGAGCAGTTCTTC.

V gene TRBV28 combines with J gene TRBJ1-1; 7 nucleotides match TRBD1. Per the germline V gene, CDR1 is MDHEN and CDR2 is SYDVKM. The CDR3 is 12 residues long. V was pared by 6 bases and J by 7 bases, with 5 bases of the junction left unmatched. DNA of the CDR3: TGTGCCAGCAGCGAGACAGGGCTTGAAGCTTTCTTT. Protein sequence: CASSETGLEAFF. The full variable domain, in which reference TRBV28 and TRBJ1-1 provide the parts outside the CDR3, is DVKVTQSSRYLVKRTGEKVFLECVQDMDHENMFWYRQDPGLGLRLIYFSYDVKMKEKGDIPEGYSVSREKKERFSLILESASTNQTSMYLCASSETGLEAFFGQGTRLTVV.

This clone has just one count. The V and J genes are TRBV2 and TRBJ2-5; TRBD1 agrees at 10 bases. The CDR3 sequence is 15 residues long. J lost 4 bases, V lost 6 bases, and 8 bases had no gene match. From germline, CDR1 is SNHLY and CDR2 FYNNEI. The CDR3 loop reads CASSARTGGRETQYF. The CDR3 bases are TGTGCCAGCAGCGCCAGGACAGGGGGTCGAGAGACCCAGTACTTC.

This clone was recorded at least ten times. The rearrangement links TRBV15 to TRBJ2-1, with 8 bases matching TRBD2. The CDR3 has 14 amino acids. Germline values: CDR1 LNHNV, CDR2 YYDKDF (reference sequence). V lost 3 bases to trimming and J lost 2 bases; unmatched junction nucleotides: 0. As DNA, the CDR3 is TGTGCCACCAGCAGTAGCGGGACCTACAATGAGCAGTTCTTC. Protein: CATSSSGTYNEQFF.

On this clone itself: A read error may account for a junction end that differs from germline. The chain has TRBV11-3 and TRBJ2-7; 7 bases fit TRBD2. Per germline, CDR1 SGHNT and CDR2 YENEEA. This CDR3 has 14 residues. CDR3 protein: CASSPLASSHEQYF. Written as DNA, the CDR3 is TGTGCCAGCAGCCCACTAGCGAGCTCCCACGAGCAGTACTTC.